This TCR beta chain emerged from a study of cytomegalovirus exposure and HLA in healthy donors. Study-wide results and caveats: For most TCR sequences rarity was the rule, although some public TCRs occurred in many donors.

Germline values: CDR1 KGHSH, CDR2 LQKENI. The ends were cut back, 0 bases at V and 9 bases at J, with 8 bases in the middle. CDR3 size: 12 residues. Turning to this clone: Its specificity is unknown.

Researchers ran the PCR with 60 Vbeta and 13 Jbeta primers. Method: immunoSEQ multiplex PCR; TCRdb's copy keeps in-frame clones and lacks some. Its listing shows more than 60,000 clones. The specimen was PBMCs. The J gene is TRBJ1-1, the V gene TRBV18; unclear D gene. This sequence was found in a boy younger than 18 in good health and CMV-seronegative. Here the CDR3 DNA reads TGTGCCAGCTCACCACCCGCAGGAAAAGCTTTCTTT. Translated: CASSPPAGKAFF.